This TCR beta chain comes out of a study of blood T cell repertoires in COVID-19. Study information: PBMCs, B-cell-depleted T cells, or T cells provided the cDNA or gDNA that made up the material.

Per germline, CDR1 MDHEN and CDR2 SYDVKM. The V and J ends lost 7 bases and 3 bases respectively, with 18 bases between them. This CDR3 is 15 amino acids long. Ages ranged from about 18 to 100 years, with residence in around 24 US areas. Clinical histories supplied by participants themselves formed the basis of cohort assignment. Original processing methods: Reference gene primers were amplified, and this amplification served to estimate nucleated cell counts. Clones were sequenced by immunoSEQ multiplex PCR, and TCRdb holds only the in-frame ones, with some missing. D and trimming were read from the DNA, whereas the V and J calls and clone size are those reported in that table. The sample yields roughly 400,000 clones, about 86% seen once.

Sequenced: PBMCs or T cells enriched from blood (not recorded which). The rearrangement uses TRBV28 and TRBJ1-2; TRBD1 might be the D (6 bases). This TCR was recovered from a woman aged 45-65 years who had recovered from COVID-19. As DNA, the CDR3 is TGTGCCAGCAAAAGGGAACAGGGCCTTTACTATGGCTACACCTTC. Its translation is CASKREQGLYYGYTF.